This TCR beta chain was sequenced in a study of T cells in Graves' hyperthyroidism and ophthalmopathy. Between the trimmed V and J ends, which lost 6 bases and 1 base, there was a span of 6 bases. The germline V gene has CDR1 MDHEN and CDR2 SYDVKM. The CDR3 covers 12 residues. Researchers amplified the TCR beta CDR3 regions from RNA transcripts. The HTBI primer set was used in a first-round RT-PCR of the TCR CDR3. TCRdb fed the multiplex PCR reads into MiXCR, producing one record per CDR3 protein. Among roughly 240,000 distinct CDR3 sequences, almost 25% were seen once, and the ten largest hold approximately 35%.

The receptor comes from a woman aged 40 to 55 with Graves' ophthalmopathy. V is TRBV28 and J is TRBJ1-1; D gene uncertain. Sequenced material: blood. The CDR3 here is CASRVWNTEAFF. CDR3 DNA sequence: TGTGCCAGCAGGGTATGGAACACTGAAGCTTTCTTT. Combining the CDR3 with reference TRBV28 and TRBJ1-1 gives the whole variable domain DVKVTQSSRYLVKRTGEKVFLECVQDMDHENMFWYRQDPGLGLRLIYFSYDVKMKEKGDIPEGYSVSREKKERFSLILESASTNQTSMYLCASRVWNTEAFFGQGTRLTVV.